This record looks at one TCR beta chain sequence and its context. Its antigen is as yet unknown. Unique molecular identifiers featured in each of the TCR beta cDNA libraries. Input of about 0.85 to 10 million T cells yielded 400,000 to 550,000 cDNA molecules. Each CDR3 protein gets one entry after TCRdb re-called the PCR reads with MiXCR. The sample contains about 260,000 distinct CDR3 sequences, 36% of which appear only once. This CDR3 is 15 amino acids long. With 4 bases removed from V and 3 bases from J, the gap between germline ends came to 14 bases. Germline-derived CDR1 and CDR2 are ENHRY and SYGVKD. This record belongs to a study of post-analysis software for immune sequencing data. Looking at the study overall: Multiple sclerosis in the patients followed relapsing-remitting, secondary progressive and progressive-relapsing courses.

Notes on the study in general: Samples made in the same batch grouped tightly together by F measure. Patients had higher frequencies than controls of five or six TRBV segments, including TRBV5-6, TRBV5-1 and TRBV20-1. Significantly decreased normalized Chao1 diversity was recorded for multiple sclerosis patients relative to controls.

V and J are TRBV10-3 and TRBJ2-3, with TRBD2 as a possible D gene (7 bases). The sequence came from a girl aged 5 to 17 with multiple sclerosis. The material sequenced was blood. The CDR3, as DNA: TGTGCCATCAGTGGGGAGGGGGAGACGACAGATACGCAGTATTTT. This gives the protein CAISGEGETTDTQYF.